The 8 T cell receptor beta chains listed next were all sequenced from one sample in a study of early T cells in non-severe SARS-CoV-2 infection. Each CDR3 protein gets one entry after TCRdb re-called the 5' RACE reads with MiXCR. Counted here are about 33,000 distinct CDR3 sequences, around 7% occurring once; the ten biggest clones make up approximately 4%. The sample comprised whole blood. The source is an adult who was a healthcare worker with PCR-confirmed SARS-CoV-2 infection or an uninfected control (not recorded which).

The V call is TRBV5-1, the J call TRBJ2-7; TRBD2 agrees at 12 bases. Germline lookup yields CDR1 SGHRS and CDR2 YFSETQ. The J segment lost 2 bases and the V segment lost 4 bases, leaving 4 bases of the junction unmatched. The length of the CDR3 is 15 residues. The CDR3 bases are TGCGCCAGCAGCGAAGGGACTAGCGGGCCCTACGAGCAGTACTTC. Its protein is CASSEGTSGPYEQYF.

The chain is built from TRBV30 and TRBJ2-7; 10 nucleotides agree with TRBD1. The V segment lost 5 bases and the J segment 2 bases; nucleotides outside the gene matches: 3. Per germline, CDR1 GTSNPN and CDR2 SVGIG (reference sequence). The CDR3 has 13 amino acids. CDR3 in DNA: TGTGCCTGGGGGACAGGGGATACCTACGAGCAGTACTTC. This sequence encodes CAWGTGDTYEQYF.

This chain joins TRBV3-1 and TRBJ1-5; 10 bases are shared with TRBD1. CDR3 size: 15 residues. CDR1 and CDR2 (germline): LGHDT, YNNKEL (reference sequence). Unmatched junction bases numbered 7, after V lost 4 bases and J lost 7 bases. Written as DNA, the CDR3 is TGTGCCAGCAGCCTAAGACAGGGGGCCGGCCAGCCCCAGCATTTT. It is translated as CASSLRQGAGQPQHF.

This clonotype was found a few times. The chain recombines TRBV27 with TRBJ2-7; 7 bases agree with TRBD2. Germline-derived CDR1 and CDR2 are MNHEY and SMNVEV (reference sequence). Unmatched junction bases numbered 7, after V lost 3 bases and J lost 2 bases. The CDR3 extends over 15 amino acids. CDR3: CASSFDGGSPYEQYF. CDR3 nucleotide sequence: TGTGCCAGCAGTTTTGATGGCGGGAGTCCCTACGAGCAGTACTTC.

This clonotype showed up many times. The chain employs TRBV19 and TRBJ2-5; D not resolved. CDR1 and CDR2 (germline): LNHDA, SQIVND (reference sequence). CDR3 size: 15 residues. With 1 base removed from V and 2 bases from J, the gap between germline ends came to 11 bases. This chain's CDR3 is CASSIAGAVQETQYF. CDR3 nucleotide sequence: TGTGCCAGTAGTATAGCGGGCGCAGTTCAAGAGACCCAGTACTTC.

This clonotype was seen many times. This chain joins TRBV5-6 and TRBJ2-1; D gene uncertain. CDR1 SGHDT and CDR2 YYEEEE come from the germline V gene. The CDR3 spans 16 residues. Trimming took 2 bases from V and 9 from J, leaving 21 bases between them. The chain's CDR3 is CASSLSGLGYYSEQFF. The CDR3 bases are TGTGCCAGCAGCTTATCTGGGTTGGGGTATTATAGTGAGCAGTTCTTC.

This clonotype has just a few counts. The genes are TRBV11-2 and TRBJ2-1; D uncertain. The CDR3 has 13 amino acids. V was pared by 7 bases and J by 3 bases, with 10 bases between. Germline V gene lookup returns CDR1 SGHAT and CDR2 FQNNGV. CDR3 amino acids: CASTPVVYNEQFF. The CDR3 coding sequence is TGTGCCAGCACCCCCGTGGTCTACAATGAGCAGTTCTTC.

The rearrangement links TRBV2 to TRBJ2-7; possible D gene TRBD1, 5 bases. The germline V gene encodes CDR1 SNHLY and CDR2 FYNNEI. This CDR3 is 14 amino acids long. V lost 6 bases to trimming and J lost 1 base, with 13 bases between them. CDR3 nucleotide sequence: TGTGCCAGCAGCTTGGACACACCTTCCTACGAGCAGTACTTC. Translated, it gives CASSLDTPSYEQYF.